This TCR beta chain was identified in a study of shared clonotypes between healthy human individuals (dated by TCRdb to 2020 to 2022). About the full investigation: The cohort comprised two women and a few men aged 18 to 49 years. Leukapheresis yielded between about 0.8 and 8.9 billion PBMCs per donor. Blood TCR repertoires of 5 or 6 healthy adults were deeply sequenced to estimate repertoire size and the extent of clonotype sharing between individuals. To increase sequencing depth and limit assay-specific biases, TCR repertoire library preparation and sequencing were carried out by different laboratories using diverse techniques.

In the case of this clone: Its antigen target is currently unknown. Per-nucleotide qualities are absent, and no much larger clonotype sits a single base away.

CDR1 and CDR2, per the germline V gene (reference sequence), are MNHNY and SVGAGI. V and J lose 2 bases and 6 bases, and a span of 9 bases separates them. The CDR3 runs 13 residues from the cysteine to the phenylalanine. Only the CDR3 region is kept as DNA, spanning 39 bases read in frame from base 1. TCR CDR3 regions were amplified from genomic DNA by multiplex PCR using the deep immunoSEQ assay. Extracted genomic DNA from each cell subset was spread evenly across all wells of several immunoSEQ 96-well plates, with each plate serving as a replicate. For unsorted PBMC, each replicate PCR was loaded with 300 to 350 ng genomic DNA, equivalent to about 30,000 T cell genomes. Unsorted PBMC genomic DNA was sequenced across ten immunoSEQ deep assay plates. Purified libraries were quantified with a Qubit 3.0 fluorometer, sized on a Bioanalyzer 2100, and re-quantified with the KAPA Library Quantification kit. Every immunoSEQ 96-well plate was sequenced on a dedicated single-read 150-cycle Illumina NextSeq 550 flow cell. As for the original processing: Because only junctional sequences without quality scores were contained in the immunoSEQ output, filtering matching that applied to full-length reads could not be performed. To assign V/J genes and CDR3, sequences were annotated using PyIR, a Python wrapper for IgBLAST v1.9, with IMGT germline references. Reads were filtered out if the reads had weak V/J assignments (E-value above 1e-6), no CDR3, stop codons, out-of-frame junctions, or ambiguous translated residues. V3J clonotypes were defined as sequences sharing the same inferred V gene, J gene, and CDR3 amino acid sequence. Percentage overlap between repertoires was calculated by dividing the number of shared unique clonotypes by the size of the smaller repertoire. Richness of each repertoire was evaluated using RTK rarefaction, the Chao1 estimator, and Recon v2.1 estimates of unobserved clonotypes. The immuneACCESS repertoire file appears here via TCRdb, limited to in-frame rearrangements. These files lack a portion of the clones; in checked studies, under half of the deficit traces to unresolved V genes, and the cause of the others is not known. The V and J calls and the clone size are those of that table, but D and trimming were determined from the DNA. This sample has about 500,000 clones in its table, and roughly 80% of those were observed once. The ten largest clones add up to around 12% of the sample.

Donors were healthy HIV-negative adults with no recently reported acute infections or vaccinations. Every donor was a Caucasian adult residing in Nashville, Tennessee, USA. For unsorted samples, around 85 million PBMCs were counted, and genomic DNA was extracted using the QIAamp DNA Blood Mini kit. Blood was collected by leukapheresis, and PBMCs were isolated by Ficoll-Histopaque density gradient centrifugation and then cryopreserved in liquid nitrogen vapor phase. The investigation overall reported the following: Pairwise subsampling led to the expectation that sequencing depth would affect the degree of clonotype sharing among donors. Because the study included only a small number of donors, the genetic and exposure-history diversity represented was limited. Sampling was restricted to blood, and TCR repertoires in tissue are likely to differ from TCR repertoires in blood.

The chain is encoded by TRBV6-6 joined to TRBJ2-3; no D gene is confidently identified. The sample consisted of PBMCs. The source is a middle-aged woman in good health. Some clones in this sample may be carry-over from other donors' samples. The DNA sequence is given as TGTGCCAGCAGTTACGGTAGGGCGGATACGCAGTATTTT. It specifies CASSYGRADTQYF.